Below, 25 T cell receptor beta chains from the same sample are listed, as sequenced in a study of control samples from healthy donors and cancer patients. The repertoire was sequenced with immunoSEQ multiplex PCR; TCRdb's copy has only in-frame clones and lacks some. The data contain approximately 94,000 clones, roughly 84% of them singletons. The sequenced sample was blood. The receptors were sampled from a woman aged 50 to 60 in good health.

The table lists this clone with a count of one. This rearrangement joins TRBV18 to TRBJ1-3; D possibly corresponds to TRBD1 (6 bases). Looked up from germline, CDR1 is KGHSH and CDR2 is LQKENI. This CDR3 is 15 amino acids long. V was trimmed by 4 bases and J by 5 bases, leaving 15 bases between them. This CDR3 reads CASSLEQGTRNTIYF. CDR3 bases: TGTGCCAGCTCACTTGAACAGGGTACTCGAAACACCATATATTTT.

The chain joins TRBV25-1 to TRBJ2-6; D is perhaps TRBD1 (7 bases). This CDR3 spans 16 amino acids. The ends were cut back, 1 base at V and 13 bases at J, with 20 bases in the middle. Germline lookup yields CDR1 MGHDK and CDR2 SYGVNS. CDR3 coding DNA: TGTGCCAGCAGTGAATTAAGCTCCAGGGGGGAGGAGGTCCTGACTTTC. It is translated as CASSELSSRGEEVLTF.

The CDR3 nucleotides are TGTGCCAGCAGTGACAGGGTCAGCTATGGCTACACCTTC. Its protein product is CASSDRVSYGYTF. The chain combines TRBV6-1 with TRBJ1-2; D is possibly TRBD1 (5 bases). In germline, CDR1 is MNHNS, CDR2 SASEGT. V was pared by 3 bases and J by 4 bases, with 9 bases between. The CDR3 has 13 residues.

The rearrangement joins TRBV19 to TRBJ2-3, with D hard to call. CDR3 length: 15 residues. The V gene lost 3 bases and the J gene lost 4 bases, with 14 bases spanning the gap. From germline, CDR1 is LNHDA and CDR2 SQIVND (reference sequence). The CDR3 sequence: CASSMLTSGPDTQYF. The CDR3 region has the DNA TGTGCCAGTAGTATGCTTACTTCGGGTCCAGATACGCAGTATTTT.

The J gene is TRBJ2-5, the V gene TRBV5-1; the D is unclear. This CDR3 is 12 amino acids long. With 4 bases removed from V and 5 bases from J, the gap between germline ends came to 9 bases. In germline, CDR1 is SGHRS, CDR2 YFSETQ. The CDR3 spells CASSRISETQYF. CDR3 DNA: TGCGCCAGCAGCCGAATTAGTGAGACCCAGTACTTC.

This clone was detected only a few times. The V and J genes are TRBV6-2 or TRBV6-3 and TRBJ2-5; 8 nucleotides align to TRBD2. Trimming took 2 bases from V and 5 from J; bases not matched to a gene: 7. The germline gives CDR1 MNHEY, CDR2 SVGEGT. This CDR3 is built from 15 residues. CDR3 amino acids: CASSYGTGRVETQYF. DNA for the CDR3: TGTGCCAGCAGTTACGGGACCGGGAGGGTCGAGACCCAGTACTTC.

This sequence joins TRBV27 and TRBJ1-2; 9 positions match TRBD1. With 2 bases clipped from V and 7 bases from J, the junction kept 5 bases outside the gene matches. The CDR3 is 14 amino acids. In germline, CDR1 is MNHEY, CDR2 SMNVEV (reference sequence). The DNA of the CDR3 is TGTGCCAGCAGTTTAGGGACAGGGCTTGCTGGCTACACCTTC. Protein sequence: CASSLGTGLAGYTF.

This chain connects TRBV24-1 to TRBJ1-5; D gene ambiguous. This CDR3 has 14 amino acids. Germline loops: CDR1 KGHDR, CDR2 SFDVKD. The V and J ends lost 4 bases and 4 bases respectively, with 10 bases between them. This chain's CDR3 is CATSEEGRNQPQHF. The CDR3 nucleotides read TGTGCCACCAGTGAGGAGGGAAGGAATCAGCCCCAGCATTTT.

This clone has just one count. V is TRBV3-1 (or the pseudogene TRBV3-2) and J is TRBJ2-2; D not certain. The CDR3 runs 12 residues. CDR1 and CDR2 from the germline V gene are LGHDT and YNNKEL (reference sequence). Trimming left V 5 bases short and J 6 bases short, with 7 bases between. CDR3 in amino acids: CASSGWAGELFF. DNA for the CDR3: TGTGCCAGCAGCGGATGGGCCGGGGAGCTGTTTTTT.

The chain employs TRBV6-2 or TRBV6-3 and TRBJ1-1; D not resolved. This CDR3 region has 13 residues. V lost 2 bases and J 6 bases, leaving 10 bases between the germline ends. Germline CDR1 is MNHEY and CDR2 is SVGEGT. CDR3 in DNA: TGTGCCAGCAGTTACCTTAAGACGCCTGAAGCTTTCTTT. It encodes CASSYLKTPEAFF.

The V call is TRBV6-2 or TRBV6-3, the J call TRBJ2-2, with D possibly TRBD2 on 6 matching bases. Trimming pared 6 bases from V and 6 bases from J, leaving 20 bases between. Germline-derived CDR1 and CDR2 are MNHEY and SVGEGT. This CDR3 has 16 amino acids. The CDR3 sequence is CASSHGGPGSAGELFF. CDR3 in DNA: TGTGCCAGCAGCCACGGGGGACCGGGGTCCGCCGGGGAGCTGTTTTTT.

This clone appeared a single time. This chain uses TRBV7-3 with TRBJ2-5, with a possible D match to TRBD1 (6 bases). The germline V and J ends were trimmed by 5 bases and 5 bases, with 21 bases remaining between them. This CDR3 region has 16 residues. Germline V gene lookup returns CDR1 SGHTA and CDR2 FQGTGA. The CDR3 region is CASSPSRAGTMETQYF. CDR3 bases: TGTGCCAGCAGCCCCTCCAGGGCAGGGACAATGGAGACCCAGTACTTC.

The rearrangement joins TRBV30 to TRBJ1-2; possible D gene TRBD1, 5 bases. The V end lost 2 bases, the J end lost 1 base, and 17 bases lay between the germline ends. Per germline, CDR1 GTSNPN and CDR2 SVGIG (reference sequence). The CDR3 is 16 residues long. The CDR3 loop is CAWSLPTAEFNYGYTF. The CDR3 bases are TGTGCCTGGAGTTTGCCGACAGCAGAATTTAACTATGGCTACACCTTC. The whole variable domain, remainder taken from reference TRBV30 and TRBJ1-2, is SQTIHQWPATLVQPVGSPLSLECTVEGTSNPNLYWYRQAAGRGLQLLFYSVGIGQISSEVPQNLSASRPQDRQFILSSKKLLLSDSGFYLCAWSLPTAEFNYGYTFGSGTRLTVV.

The genes are TRBV9 and TRBJ2-1, with 14 bases lining up with TRBD2. The CDR3 runs to 17 residues. V lost 1 base to trimming and J lost 6 bases; unmatched junction nucleotides: 6. CDR1 and CDR2 (germline): SGDLS, YYNGEE. For the CDR3, the DNA is TGTGCCAGCAGCGTACTACCGGGGACTAGCGGGAGCAATGAGCAGTTCTTC. The encoded protein is CASSVLPGTSGSNEQFF.

The V call is TRBV18, the J call TRBJ1-1, with D perhaps TRBD1 (6 bases). The CDR3 covers 14 residues. CDR1 is KGHSH, CDR2 LQKENI, per germline. The ends were cut back, 7 bases at V and 1 base at J, with 13 bases in the middle. This chain's CDR3 is CASFGAGANTEAFF. The CDR3 DNA reads TGTGCCAGCTTCGGGGCAGGGGCGAACACTGAAGCTTTCTTT.

In its sample, this clone was seen once. The gene calls are TRBV2 and TRBJ2-5; possibly TRBD2 for D (6 bases). The V and J ends lost 5 bases and 0 bases respectively, with 13 bases between them. CDR1 and CDR2 (germline): SNHLY, FYNNEI. The CDR3 loop spans 15 amino acids. The CDR3 here is CASSRDFPYQETQYF. The CDR3, as DNA: TGTGCCAGCAGTCGGGACTTTCCGTACCAAGAGACCCAGTACTTC.

The chain recombines TRBV4-1 with TRBJ1-2; weak D call: TRBD1 (5 bases). Deletions cut 3 bases from V and 0 bases from J, with 23 bases between. The CDR3 contains 19 residues. CDR1 MGHRA and CDR2 YSYEKL come from the germline V gene. Here the CDR3 DNA reads TGCGCCAGCAGCCAGCCGGCAGTACTCAGGGATAGAACTAACTATGGCTACACCTTC. This sequence encodes CASSQPAVLRDRTNYGYTF.

The rearrangement joins TRBV9 to TRBJ2-3; a weak D match, TRBD1 (6 bases). V lost 4 bases and J lost 2, with 11 bases in between. CDR3 size: 14 residues. Germline V gives CDR1 SGDLS, CDR2 YYNGEE. CDR3 bases: TGTGCCAGCAGCCTACAGGGTTACACAGATACGCAGTATTTT. It encodes CASSLQGYTDTQYF.

This clone was seen only a few times. This chain joins TRBV29-1 and TRBJ2-3; 7 bases map to TRBD2. V shed 7 bases and J 5 bases; nucleotides not matched to a gene: 18. The CDR3 has 16 residues. Germline CDR1 is SQVTM and CDR2 is ANQGSEA. The CDR3 nucleotides read TGCAGCGCCCGCCGCGGGGCGGGAGATTTTGGAGATACGCAGTATTTT. Its translation: CSARRGAGDFGDTQYF.

V and J are TRBV28 and TRBJ1-5; possible D gene TRBD1, 6 bases. Germline V gene sequence: CDR1 MDHEN, CDR2 SYDVKM. CDR3 length equals 11 residues. V was clipped by 3 bases and J by 11 bases, with 8 bases between them. Here the CDR3 reads CASSFDRSQHF. CDR3 nucleotide sequence: TGTGCCAGCAGTTTCGACAGGTCCCAGCATTTT.

This clone was observed a handful of times. This chain uses TRBV15 with TRBJ2-2, with D perhaps being TRBD1 or TRBD2 (6 bases each). Germline V CDR1 and CDR2: LNHNV, YYDKDF (reference sequence). The CDR3 is 14 amino acids. Trimming pared 5 bases from V and 4 bases from J, leaving 11 bases between. The CDR3 nucleotides are TGTGCCACCAGCGGAGGGGACATCACCGGGGAGCTGTTTTTT. Translated: CATSGGDITGELFF.

The gene calls are TRBV4-1 and TRBJ1-4; D is unclear. The V end lost 1 base, the J end lost 8 bases, and 14 bases lay between the germline ends. Germline assignment: CDR1 MGHRA and CDR2 YSYEKL. This CDR3 spans 15 amino acids. The CDR3, as DNA: TGCGCCAGCAGCCAAGCTAGTTCGGAAGGGGAAAAACTGTTTTTT. This codes for CASSQASSEGEKLFF.

This chain uses TRBV19 with TRBJ1-4; a possible D gene is TRBD1 (6 bases). The CDR3 sequence is 15 residues long. Germline CDR1 is LNHDA and CDR2 is SQIVND (reference sequence). V lost 4 bases, J lost 4 bases, and 13 bases lay in between. CDR3 DNA: TGTGCCAGTAGTACCCAGGACAGCCTTAATGAAAAACTGTTTTTT. This translates into CASSTQDSLNEKLFF.

The chain links TRBV7-8 to TRBJ1-5; weak D call: TRBD1 (5 bases). Trimming stripped 0 bases from V and 1 base from J, with 13 bases between. The CDR3 is 17 amino acids. In germline, CDR1 is SGHVS, CDR2 FQNEAQ. CDR3 DNA: TGTGCCAGCAGCTTAGCGGTACGGGGGGTAAGCAATCAGCCCCAGCATTTT. It codes for CASSLAVRGVSNQPQHF. Looking up the rest from reference TRBV7-8 and TRBJ1-5 gives the full variable domain: GAGVSQSPRYKVAKRGQDVALRCDPISGHVSLFWYQQALGQGPEFLTYFQNEAQLDKSGLPSDRFFAERPEGSVSTLKIQRTQQEDSAVYLCASSLAVRGVSNQPQHFGDGTRLSIL.

The chain couples TRBV7-3 to TRBJ1-1; D might be TRBD1 (5 bases). The CDR3 totals 18 residues. Trimming left V 0 bases short and J 2 bases short, with 19 bases between. Germline CDR1 and CDR2: SGHTA and FQGTGA. The CDR3 DNA reads as TGTGCCAGCAGCTTAACGAGGGGTGGCAGGAGAGATAACACTGAAGCTTTCTTT. Amino acid sequence: CASSLTRGGRRDNTEAFF.